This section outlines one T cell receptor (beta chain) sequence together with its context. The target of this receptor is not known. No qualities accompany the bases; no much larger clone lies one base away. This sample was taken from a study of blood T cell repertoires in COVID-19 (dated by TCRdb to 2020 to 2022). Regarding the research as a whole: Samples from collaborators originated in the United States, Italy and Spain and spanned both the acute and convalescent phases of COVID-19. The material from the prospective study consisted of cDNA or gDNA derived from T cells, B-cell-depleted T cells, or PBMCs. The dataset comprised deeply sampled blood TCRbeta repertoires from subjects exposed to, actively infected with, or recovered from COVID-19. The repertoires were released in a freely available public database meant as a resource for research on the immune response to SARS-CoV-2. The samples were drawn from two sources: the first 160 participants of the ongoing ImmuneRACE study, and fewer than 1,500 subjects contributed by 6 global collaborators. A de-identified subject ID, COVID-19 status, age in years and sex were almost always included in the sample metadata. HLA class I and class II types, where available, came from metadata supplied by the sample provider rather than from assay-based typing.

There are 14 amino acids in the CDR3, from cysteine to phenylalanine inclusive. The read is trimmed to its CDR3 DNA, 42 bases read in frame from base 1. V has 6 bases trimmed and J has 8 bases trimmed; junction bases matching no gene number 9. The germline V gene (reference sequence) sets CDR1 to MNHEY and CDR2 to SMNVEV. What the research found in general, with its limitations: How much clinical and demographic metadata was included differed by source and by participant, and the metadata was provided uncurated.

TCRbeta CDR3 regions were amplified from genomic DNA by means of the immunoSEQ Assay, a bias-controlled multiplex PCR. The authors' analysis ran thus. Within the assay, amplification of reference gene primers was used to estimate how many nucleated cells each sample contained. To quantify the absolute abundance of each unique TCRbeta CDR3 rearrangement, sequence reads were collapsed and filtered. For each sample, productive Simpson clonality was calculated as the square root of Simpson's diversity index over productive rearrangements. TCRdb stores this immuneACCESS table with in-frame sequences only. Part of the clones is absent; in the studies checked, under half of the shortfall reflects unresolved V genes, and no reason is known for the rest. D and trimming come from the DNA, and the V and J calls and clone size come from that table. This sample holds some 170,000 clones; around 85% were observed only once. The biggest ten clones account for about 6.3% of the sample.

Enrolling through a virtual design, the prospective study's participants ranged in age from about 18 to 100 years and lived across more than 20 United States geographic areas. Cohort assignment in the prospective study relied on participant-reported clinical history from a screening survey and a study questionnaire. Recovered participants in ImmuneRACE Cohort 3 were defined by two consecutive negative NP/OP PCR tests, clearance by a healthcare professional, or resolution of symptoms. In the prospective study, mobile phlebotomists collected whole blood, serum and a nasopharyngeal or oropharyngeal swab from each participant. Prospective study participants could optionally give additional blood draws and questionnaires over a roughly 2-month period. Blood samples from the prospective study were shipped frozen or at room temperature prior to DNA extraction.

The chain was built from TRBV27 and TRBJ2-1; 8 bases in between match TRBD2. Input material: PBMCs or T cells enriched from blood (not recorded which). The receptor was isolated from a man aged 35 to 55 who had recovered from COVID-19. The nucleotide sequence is TGTGCCAGCAGCCCCCGCGGGGGGCAGGATGAGCAGTTCTTC. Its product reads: CASSPRGGQDEQFF.